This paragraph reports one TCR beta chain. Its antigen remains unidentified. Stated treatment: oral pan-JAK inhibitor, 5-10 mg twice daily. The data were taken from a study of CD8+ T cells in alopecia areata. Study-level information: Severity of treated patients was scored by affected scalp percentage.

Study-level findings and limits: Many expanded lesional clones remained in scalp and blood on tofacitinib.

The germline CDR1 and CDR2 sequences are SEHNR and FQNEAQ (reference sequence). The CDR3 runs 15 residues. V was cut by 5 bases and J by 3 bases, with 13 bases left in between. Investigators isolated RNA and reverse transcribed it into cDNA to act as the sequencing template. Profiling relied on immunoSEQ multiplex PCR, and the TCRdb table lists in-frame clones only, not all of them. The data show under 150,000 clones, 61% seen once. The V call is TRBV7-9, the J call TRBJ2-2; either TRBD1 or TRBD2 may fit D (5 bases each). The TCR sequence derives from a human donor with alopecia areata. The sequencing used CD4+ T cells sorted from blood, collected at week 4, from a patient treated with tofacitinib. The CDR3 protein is CASSPVRGHTGELFF. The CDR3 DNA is TGTGCCAGCAGCCCGGTCCGGGGCCACACCGGGGAGCTGTTTTTT.